This T cell receptor (beta chain) was identified in a study of blood T cell repertoires in COVID-19. Across the study: From the United States, Italy and Spain came samples of acute and convalescent COVID-19. Sample material is recorded as cDNA or gDNA derived from T cells, B-cell-depleted T cells, or PBMCs.

Authors' processing steps: Nucleated cell number was recorded as an estimate derived from reference gene primer amplification. Sequenced by immunoSEQ multiplex PCR; TCRdb stores in-frame clones only, minus some. The DNA was the basis for D and trimming; V, J and clone size are from that table. The sample contains about 28,000 clones, 81% of which appear only once. J lost 6 bases, V lost 3 bases, and 8 bases had no gene match. CDR1 and CDR2 (germline): SGDLS, YYNGEE. The CDR3 is made up of 15 amino acids. Sequences were obtained from peripheral blood. The TCR was taken from a woman aged 60-75 years with acute or convalescent COVID-19. The chain has TRBV9 and TRBJ1-4, with 7 bases that match TRBD1. CDR3 sequence: CASSATQGMDEKLFF. CDR3 coding DNA: TGTGCCAGCAGCGCCACACAGGGGATGGATGAAAAACTGTTTTTT.